This T cell receptor (beta chain) was profiled in a study of cytomegalovirus exposure and HLA in healthy donors. Study-wide findings and caveats: In a later analysis, several top co-occurrence clusters appeared linked to parvovirus B19, influenza, CMV and Epstein-Barr virus.

Remarks on this clone: Its antigen is still unknown.

Use of 60 Vbeta and 13 Jbeta primers characterized the PCR. Assay: immunoSEQ multiplex PCR; the TCRdb copy retains only in-frame clones and omits some. The sample has 180,000 or so clones, roughly 80% seen once. Material for sequencing was PBMCs. The clonotype was recovered from a female donor in good health and CMV-seronegative.

CDR3 nucleotides: TGTGCCAGCAGCTCCCGACAGGGTCGCGCCTACGAGCAGTACTTC. Protein: CASSSRQGRAYEQYF. The V gene is TRBV7-8, the J gene TRBJ2-5, with 7 bases matching TRBD1. The J call is uncertain, as TRBJ2-7 better fits the DNA end. CDR1 and CDR2 (germline): SGHVS, FQNEAQ. CDR3 size: 15 residues.